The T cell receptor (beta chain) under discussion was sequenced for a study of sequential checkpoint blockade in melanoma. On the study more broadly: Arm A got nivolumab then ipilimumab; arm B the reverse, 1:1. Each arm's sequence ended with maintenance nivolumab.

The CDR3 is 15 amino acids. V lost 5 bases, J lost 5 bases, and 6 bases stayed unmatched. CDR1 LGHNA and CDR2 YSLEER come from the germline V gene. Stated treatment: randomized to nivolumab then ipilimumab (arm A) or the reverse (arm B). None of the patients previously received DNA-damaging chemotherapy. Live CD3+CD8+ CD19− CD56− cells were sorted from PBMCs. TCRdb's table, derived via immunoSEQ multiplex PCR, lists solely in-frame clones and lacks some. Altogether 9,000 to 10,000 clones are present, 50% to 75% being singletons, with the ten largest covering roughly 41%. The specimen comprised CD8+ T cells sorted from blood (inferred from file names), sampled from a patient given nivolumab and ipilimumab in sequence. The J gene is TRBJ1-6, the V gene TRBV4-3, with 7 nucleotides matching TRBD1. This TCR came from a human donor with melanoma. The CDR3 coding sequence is TGCGCCAGCAGCACCGACAGGGCGGATAATTCACCCCTCCACTTT. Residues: CASSTDRADNSPLHF.